This entry concerns a single T cell receptor (beta chain). Germline CDR1 is DFQATT and CDR2 is SNEGSKA (reference sequence). The CDR3 has 14 amino acids. The V end lost 0 bases, the J end lost 9 bases, and 12 bases lay between the germline ends. Construction of the TCR beta libraries employed iRepertoire HTBI primers in conjunction with Arm-PCR of CDR3 regions. TCRdb analysed the multiplex PCR reads with MiXCR anew, one entry per CDR3 protein. The table has hundreds of thousands of distinct CDR3 sequences, around 30% seen once. This sample stems from a study of regulatory T cells in long-lasting Graves disease. The time point: persistent/refractory GD, antithyroid drugs over 5 years with positive TRAb. The TCR library was prepared using RNA isolated from PBMCs.

Source: peripheral blood mononuclear cells (PBMCs), taken when the disease was refractory, from a patient treated with antithyroid drugs. This chain joins TRBV20-1 and TRBJ1-6; D remains unclear. The TCR sequence derives from a female donor with Graves disease. The CDR3 DNA sequence: TGCAGTGCTAGAGATCTCGGGTTCAGTTCACCCCTCCACTTT. Amino acids: CSARDLGFSSPLHF.